This is a list of T cell receptor beta chains from one sample in a study of blood T cell repertoires in COVID-19. Profiled with immunoSEQ multiplex PCR; TCRdb holds only in-frame clones, not every one. The sample records under 150,000 clones, 85% to 90% being singletons. Sequences were obtained from peripheral blood. These receptors were obtained from a woman aged 45-65 years with acute or convalescent COVID-19. The CDR3 runs from the conserved cysteine through the conserved F or W. The order of the fields is clone size, J gene, V gene, D gene, CDR3 protein, CDR3 DNA. The D gene is left open where the match is weak. For some rows the clone size is stated as once, few or many, or as a class when expanded; others skip it.

NA,TRBJ1-1,TRBV9,NA,CASSAYFRGNTEAFF,TGTGCCAGCAGCGCCTACTTCAGGGGTAACACTGAAGCTTTCTTT
NA,TRBJ2-7,TRBV4-1,NA,CASSQVGSSYEQYF,TGCGCCAGCAGCCAAGTTGGGAGCTCCTACGAGCAGTACTTC
NA,TRBJ1-1,TRBV30,NA,CAWRALRSRGTEAFF,TGTGCCTGGAGGGCCCTAAGGTCCCGGGGGACTGAAGCTTTCTTT
NA,TRBJ1-2,TRBV14,TRBD1,CASRKQGADGYTF,TGTGCCAGCAGGAAACAGGGGGCGGATGGCTACACCTTC
NA,TRBJ1-5,TRBV18,NA,CASSPQISNQPQHF,TGTGCCAGCTCACCGCAGATAAGCAATCAGCCCCAGCATTTT
NA,TRBJ1-3,TRBV2,NA,CAKQGQGRNTIYF,TGTGCCAAGCAGGGTCAGGGGAGAAACACCATATATTTT
NA,TRBJ1-2,TRBV7-9,NA,CASSLGQNYGYTF,TGTGCCAGCAGCTTAGGACAGAACTATGGCTACACCTTC
NA,TRBJ2-7,TRBV4-2,NA,CASSQTVSYEQYF,TGTGCCAGCAGTCAGACAGTTTCCTACGAGCAGTACTTC
NA,TRBJ1-1,TRBV9,NA,CASSVARVVPFF,TGTGCCAGCAGCGTAGCCAGGGTAGTACCTTTCTTT
NA,TRBJ2-1,TRBV30,NA,CAWTPTRTYNEQFF,TGTGCCTGGACCCCGACTAGGACCTACAATGAGCAGTTCTTC
NA,TRBJ1-1,TRBV23-1,TRBD1,CASGLRGPHTEAFF,TGCGCCAGCGGACTGAGGGGGCCACACACTGAAGCTTTCTTT
NA,TRBJ1-2,TRBV6-4,TRBD1,CASSQNPGGGGYTF,TGTGCCAGCAGTCAGAACCCAGGGGGAGGAGGCTACACCTTC
NA,TRBJ2-7,TRBV11-2,TRBD1,CASSQPGGTGGEQYF,TGTGCCAGCAGCCAGCCAGGGGGGACAGGGGGCGAGCAGTACTTC
once,TRBJ1-2,TRBV28,TRBD1,CASSLGQGSWFYGYTF,TGTGCCAGCAGTCTGGGACAGGGGTCGTGGTTCTATGGCTACACCTTC
NA,TRBJ1-1,TRBV19,TRBD1,CASSHSGQAEQGEAFF,TGTGCCAGTAGTCATTCTGGACAGGCTGAACAAGGTGAAGCTTTCTTT
NA,TRBJ2-2,TRBV14,NA,CASSLQPATGELFF,TGTGCCAGCAGCCTACAGCCGGCCACCGGGGAGCTGTTTTTT
NA,TRBJ2-1,TRBV6-2/TRBV6-3,TRBD1,CASSSDRGLAGYNEQFF,TGTGCCAGCAGTTCGGACAGGGGGTTAGCGGGATACAATGAGCAGTTCTTC
NA,TRBJ1-4,TRBV2,TRBD1,CASSSRDRGTNEKLFF,TGTGCCAGCAGTTCTCGGGACAGGGGGACTAATGAAAAACTGTTTTTT
NA,TRBJ2-7,TRBV10-3,NA,CAASSQDSAYEQYF,TGTGCCGCCAGTAGTCAGGACAGCGCCTACGAGCAGTACTTC
NA,TRBJ2-5,TRBV28,NA,CASSFQLRQETQYF,TGTGCCAGCAGTTTCCAGCTGAGGCAAGAGACCCAGTACTTC
NA,TRBJ2-7,TRBV6-5,NA,CASRVAPRYEQYF,TGTGCCAGCAGGGTGGCCCCCCGTTACGAGCAGTACTTC
NA,TRBJ2-2,TRBV5-1,TRBD1,CASSPGQGANTGELFF,TGCGCCAGCAGCCCCGGACAGGGGGCCAACACCGGGGAGCTGTTTTTT